There are a few counts of the clone carrying this TCR beta chain. Its specificity is unknown. The data stem from a study of cytomegalovirus exposure and HLA in healthy donors. Study-wide findings and caveats: Productive rates of about 87% or about 30% were seen for most TCR beta V segments in an earlier analysis. Analysis performed later found 16,000 or so TCR beta sequences associated with HLA alleles at 0.05 false discovery rate. The study flagged around 160 TCR beta chains as cytomegalovirus-associated.

Primers: 60 Vbeta forward and 13 Jbeta reverse. TCRdb keeps only in-frame clones here, not all; method: immunoSEQ multiplex PCR. The data contain a few hundred thousand clones, over 65% of them singletons. Despite likely unrecorded immune exposures, the donors were nominally healthy at the time of sampling. CDR1 MGHRA and CDR2 YSYEKL come from the germline V gene. Trimming removed 0 bases from V and 4 bases from J, with 12 bases in between. The CDR3 consists of 15 residues. The sequence was obtained from a woman aged 55-75 years in good health and CMV-seropositive. What was sequenced was PBMCs. The genes are TRBV4-1 and TRBJ1-2; D possibly corresponds to TRBD1 (5 bases). CDR3 in DNA: TGCGCCAGCAGCCAAGATGGGGGGGTCGCCTATGGCTACACCTTC. Amino acids: CASSQDGGVAYGYTF.